The T cell receptor beta chain described here comes from a study of CD8+CD57+ T cells in acquired aplastic anemia. At the level of the study: Average DNA yield from sorted CD4+ and CD8+ cells was approximately 3 ug. Study-wide findings and caveats: The CD8+ Simpson's diversity of patients and controls was not significantly different. It was found that roughly 29 CD8+ CDR3 sequences were shared between patients and controls.

Comments on this clonotype: The antigen remains undetermined.

Those patients picked for sequencing had displayed CD8+CD57+ cell expansion on flow cytometry. Severe acquired aplastic anemia was diagnosed in all patients. Trimming left V 4 bases short and J 4 bases short, with 15 bases between. Per germline, CDR1 SGHRS and CDR2 YFSETQ. The CDR3 spans 14 residues. Using genomic DNA as the template, TCR beta VDJ and CDR3 profiling was carried out. Via MiXCR, TCRdb re-called the reads, giving one row per CDR3 protein. Counted here are more than 150,000 distinct CDR3 sequences, roughly 50% occurring once; the ten biggest clones make up about 1.7%. This rearrangement joins TRBV5-1 to TRBJ2-7; D may be TRBD2 (5 bases). This clonotype was obtained from a human donor with aplastic anemia. Sequencing was performed on sorted CD4+, CD8+, or CD8+CD57+ T cells (not recorded which) from PBMCs. CDR3 DNA sequence: TGCGCCAGCAGCCCCCGACGAAGCGGTTACGAGCAGTACTTC. Translated: CASSPRRSGYEQYF.